The T cell receptor beta chain under discussion was sequenced for a study of identical twins. This clonotype was seen a few times. Per the germline V gene, CDR1 is MDHEN and CDR2 is SYDVKM. Trimming removed 7 bases at V and 3 bases at J, with 13 bases between. The CDR3 has 13 residues. TCRdb redid the calling of the 5' RACE reads with MiXCR, one entry per CDR3 protein. The profile shows approximately 590,000 distinct CDR3 sequences, approximately 10% of them singletons. Separately, the same data were catalogued under a study of yellow fever vaccine responses in identical twins.

The V gene is TRBV28, the J gene TRBJ2-7; tentative D call: TRBD2 (7 bases). The receptor was derived from a woman under 30 in good health. The sequenced sample consisted of PBMCs. The CDR3 nucleotides read TGTGCCAGCACTCTCGGGGGGCACTACGAGCAGTACTTC. Translation: CASTLGGHYEQYF.